This T cell receptor beta chain appears in the sequencing data of a study of control samples from healthy donors and cancer patients. On this clone: One junction end disagrees with the germline gene, perhaps due to a read error. Other DNA sequences in the sample encode the same CDR3.

The protocol was immunoSEQ multiplex PCR, while the TCRdb copy is restricted to in-frame clones and leaves out a portion. This repertoire shows around 200,000 clones, roughly 93% found once; its top ten account for over 1.3%. The sequenced sample consisted of blood. This receptor was obtained from a man aged 18 to 35 in good health.

CDR3 sequence reads: CASSVGGVFTEAFF. CDR3 sequence (DNA): TGTGCCAGCAGCGTCGGGGGCGTATTCACTGAAGCTTTCTTT. The rearrangement uses TRBV5-1 and TRBJ1-1; D perhaps matches TRBD1 (6 bases). The CDR3 loop spans 14 amino acids. Germline values: CDR1 SGHRS, CDR2 YFSETQ.